The sequence of this T cell receptor (beta chain) was determined in a study of cytomegalovirus exposure and HLA in healthy donors. Study outcomes and limitations: The study designated 150 or so TCR beta chains cytomegalovirus-associated. Reported findings show TCR beta sequences accurately forecast HLA-A and HLA-B alleles in most subjects. Using a false discovery rate of 0.05, a later analysis showed that 16,951 TCR beta sequences were associated with HLA alleles.

PCR involved 60 Vbeta and 13 Jbeta primers. The data were produced by immunoSEQ multiplex PCR, yet TCRdb's version contains in-frame clones alone and is incomplete. The data show 95,000 to 130,000 clones, roughly 83% seen once. Germline loops: CDR1 SGHTA, CDR2 FQGNSA. This CDR3 region has 16 residues. Trimming took 3 bases from V and 1 from J; bases not matched to a gene: 5. In this sample, this clone turned up a few times. The antigen remains undetermined. This receptor was identified in a man aged 25 to 45 in good health and CMV-seropositive. Sequences were obtained from PBMCs. The V call is TRBV7-2, the J call TRBJ2-3; 9 nucleotides match TRBD2. This CDR3 reads CASSFHSGGRTDTQYF. CDR3 DNA: TGTGCCAGCAGCTTCCATAGCGGGGGACGCACAGATACGCAGTATTTT.